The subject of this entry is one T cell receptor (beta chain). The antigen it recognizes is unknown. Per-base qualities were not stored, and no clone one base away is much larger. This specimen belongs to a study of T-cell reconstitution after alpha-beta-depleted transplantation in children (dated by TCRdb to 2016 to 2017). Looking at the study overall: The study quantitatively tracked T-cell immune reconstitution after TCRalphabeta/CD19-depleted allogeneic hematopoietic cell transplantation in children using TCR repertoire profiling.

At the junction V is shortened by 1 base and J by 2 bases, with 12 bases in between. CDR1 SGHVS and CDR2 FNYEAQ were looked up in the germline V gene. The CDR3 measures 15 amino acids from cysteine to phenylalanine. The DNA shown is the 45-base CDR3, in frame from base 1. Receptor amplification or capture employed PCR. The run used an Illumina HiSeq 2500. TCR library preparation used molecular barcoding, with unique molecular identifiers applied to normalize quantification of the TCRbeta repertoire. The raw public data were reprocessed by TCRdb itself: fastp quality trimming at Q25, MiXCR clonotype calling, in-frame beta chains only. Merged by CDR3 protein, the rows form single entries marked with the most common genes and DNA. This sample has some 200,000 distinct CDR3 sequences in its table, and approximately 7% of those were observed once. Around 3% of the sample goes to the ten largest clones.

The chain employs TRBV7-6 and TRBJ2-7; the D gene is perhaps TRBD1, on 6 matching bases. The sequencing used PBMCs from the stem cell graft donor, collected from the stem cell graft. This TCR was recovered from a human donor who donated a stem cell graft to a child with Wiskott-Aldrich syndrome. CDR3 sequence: CASSLGAGATYEQYF. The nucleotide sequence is TGTGCCAGCAGCTTAGGGGCAGGGGCAACCTACGAGCAGTACTTC.